This TCR beta chain was retrieved from a study of blood T cell repertoires in COVID-19. V trimming: 3 bases; J trimming: 6 bases; junction bases outside the gene matches: 5. Germline-derived CDR1 and CDR2 are KGHSH and LQKENI. The CDR3 loop spans 14 amino acids. Here immunoSEQ multiplex PCR was the method, and the copy in TCRdb shows in-frame clones only, minus some. The sample records just under 60,000 clones, approximately 86% being singletons. The sequence was obtained from a man aged 60-69 years with acute or convalescent COVID-19. This chain uses TRBV18 with TRBJ1-5; 7 bases match TRBD1. Sequenced sample: peripheral blood. In DNA, the CDR3 is TGTGCCAGCTCACCCACAGGGGCCACTCAGCCCCAGCATTTT. This translates into CASSPTGATQPQHF.